This is a list of T cell receptor beta chains from one sample in a study of shared clonotypes between healthy human individuals. Some clones are missing from TCRdb's copy, which holds only in-frame ones; the method was immunoSEQ multiplex PCR. This table holds about 480,000 clones, roughly 78% found once. Sequencing was carried out using PBMCs. All receptors derive from a woman aged 40-49 years in good health. Some clones in this sample may be carry-over from other donors' samples. Both conserved end residues are part of each CDR3. Each record gives: CDR3 DNA, CDR3 protein, clone size, D gene, V gene, J gene. D genes are given only for firm matches. Some rows mark clone size as missing; the rest say once, few, many or name a class of expanded clone.

CDR3nt: TGTGCCAGCAGTGAAACAGGGGAGGATGAGCAGTTCTTC
CDR3aa: CASSETGEDEQFF
abundance: NA
d_gene: NA
v_gene: TRBV6-1
j_gene: TRBJ2-1

CDR3nt: TGTGCCAGCAGCTTAGCCCCGGGACAGGGGGTCTTCTCTGGAAACACCATATATTTT
CDR3aa: CASSLAPGQGVFSGNTIYF
abundance: few
d_gene: TRBD1
v_gene: TRBV7-2
j_gene: TRBJ1-3

CDR3nt: TGCAGCGTGATGTTCCTAGCGGCCTACAATGAGCAGTTCTTC
CDR3aa: CSVMFLAAYNEQFF
abundance: NA
d_gene: TRBD2
v_gene: TRBV29-1
j_gene: TRBJ2-1

CDR3nt: TGTGCCAGCAGTGATTCTGGCGGGAGGGCCCACGAGCAGTACTTC
CDR3aa: CASSDSGGRAHEQYF
abundance: NA
d_gene: TRBD2
v_gene: TRBV25-1
j_gene: TRBJ2-7

CDR3nt: TGTGCCAGCAGGGCGGATGGCGGGGAGCTGTTTTTT
CDR3aa: CASRADGGELFF
abundance: NA
d_gene: NA
v_gene: TRBV2
j_gene: TRBJ2-2

CDR3nt: TGTGCCAGCAGCCGAACAGGGGTCGATACGCAGTATTTT
CDR3aa: CASSRTGVDTQYF
abundance: NA
d_gene: TRBD1
v_gene: TRBV6-1
j_gene: TRBJ2-3

CDR3nt: TGTGCCAGTAGAAAGGACAGACGCACAGATACGCAGTATTTT
CDR3aa: CASRKDRRTDTQYF
abundance: NA
d_gene: NA
v_gene: TRBV19
j_gene: TRBJ2-3

CDR3nt: TGTGCCAGCAGTGAAATGGGACTAGCTTTTGAGCAGTTCTTC
CDR3aa: CASSEMGLAFEQFF
abundance: few
d_gene: TRBD2
v_gene: TRBV6-1
j_gene: TRBJ2-1

CDR3nt: TGTGCCTGGAGCGAAGGACAGGGGGTGGGAAACACCATATATTTT
CDR3aa: CAWSEGQGVGNTIYF
abundance: NA
d_gene: TRBD1
v_gene: TRBV30
j_gene: TRBJ1-3

CDR3nt: TGTGCCAGCAGCGATCCTCGGACAGGGGGCACAGATACGCAGTATTTT
CDR3aa: CASSDPRTGGTDTQYF
abundance: NA
d_gene: TRBD1
v_gene: TRBV13
j_gene: TRBJ2-3

CDR3nt: TGCGCCAGCAGCTTGGGCGGTCAGACCTACAATGAGCAGTTCTTC
CDR3aa: CASSLGGQTYNEQFF
abundance: few
d_gene: NA
v_gene: TRBV5-1
j_gene: TRBJ2-1

CDR3nt: TGCGCCAGCAGCCGGGGACAGGGTTTGGGAGAGACCCAGTACTTC
CDR3aa: CASSRGQGLGETQYF
abundance: NA
d_gene: TRBD1
v_gene: TRBV5-1
j_gene: TRBJ2-5

CDR3nt: TGTGCCTGGAGGACCGGGACAGGGTCGGCCGAGCAGTACTTC
CDR3aa: CAWRTGTGSAEQYF
abundance: NA
d_gene: TRBD1
v_gene: TRBV30
j_gene: TRBJ2-7

CDR3nt: TGTGCCAGCAGTTTGGGAGTTCGGGGGAATCAGCCCCAGCATTTT
CDR3aa: CASSLGVRGNQPQHF
abundance: NA
d_gene: NA
v_gene: TRBV28
j_gene: TRBJ1-5

CDR3nt: TGCGCCAGCAGCTCCACCGGGACTAGCGTCAATGAGCAGTTCTTC
CDR3aa: CASSSTGTSVNEQFF
abundance: few
d_gene: TRBD2
v_gene: TRBV5-1
j_gene: TRBJ2-1

CDR3nt: TGTGCCAGCAGTCAAGGGACTAGCGGGAGGCCCTCCCGGGCAGATACGCAGTATTTT
CDR3aa: CASSQGTSGRPSRADTQYF
abundance: NA
d_gene: TRBD2
v_gene: TRBV27
j_gene: TRBJ2-3

CDR3nt: TGTGCCAGCAGGCAGCGGGGGCTCACTAACTATGGCTACACCTTC
CDR3aa: CASRQRGLTNYGYTF
abundance: NA
d_gene: NA
v_gene: TRBV5-8
j_gene: TRBJ1-2

CDR3nt: TGTGCCAGCATGTCGAGCGGGGATATTCATGCCTACGAGCAGTACTTC
CDR3aa: CASMSSGDIHAYEQYF
abundance: once
d_gene: TRBD2
v_gene: TRBV28
j_gene: TRBJ2-7

CDR3nt: TGTGCCAGCAGTACCCGACAGGGGGCGACTGAAGCTTTCTTT
CDR3aa: CASSTRQGATEAFF
abundance: NA
d_gene: TRBD1
v_gene: TRBV2
j_gene: TRBJ1-1

CDR3nt: TGTGCCAGCAGCCCTGGACTAGCGGGAGTTTCCTACGAGCAGTACTTC
CDR3aa: CASSPGLAGVSYEQYF
abundance: few
d_gene: TRBD2
v_gene: TRBV9
j_gene: TRBJ2-7

CDR3nt: TGTGCCAGCAGCACAGAGGAAGAGACCCAGTACTTC
CDR3aa: CASSTEEETQYF
abundance: NA
d_gene: NA
v_gene: TRBV9
j_gene: TRBJ2-5

CDR3nt: TGCGCCAGCACTCCCGGGGTTGGCACAGATACGCAGTATTTT
CDR3aa: CASTPGVGTDTQYF
abundance: few
d_gene: NA
v_gene: TRBV5-1
j_gene: TRBJ2-3

CDR3nt: TGTGCCAGCAGCTTTTGGACGCCAGAAAAAGAGACCCAGTACTTC
CDR3aa: CASSFWTPEKETQYF
abundance: NA
d_gene: NA
v_gene: TRBV5-6
j_gene: TRBJ2-5

CDR3nt: TGTGCCAGCAGGCGAGGACAGGATTCCTACGAGCAGTACTTC
CDR3aa: CASRRGQDSYEQYF
abundance: NA
d_gene: TRBD1
v_gene: TRBV11-1
j_gene: TRBJ2-7

CDR3nt: TGTGCCAGTTCACCGGGACAGGGTAGAAATGAGCAGTTCTTC
CDR3aa: CASSPGQGRNEQFF
abundance: NA
d_gene: TRBD1
v_gene: TRBV19
j_gene: TRBJ2-1